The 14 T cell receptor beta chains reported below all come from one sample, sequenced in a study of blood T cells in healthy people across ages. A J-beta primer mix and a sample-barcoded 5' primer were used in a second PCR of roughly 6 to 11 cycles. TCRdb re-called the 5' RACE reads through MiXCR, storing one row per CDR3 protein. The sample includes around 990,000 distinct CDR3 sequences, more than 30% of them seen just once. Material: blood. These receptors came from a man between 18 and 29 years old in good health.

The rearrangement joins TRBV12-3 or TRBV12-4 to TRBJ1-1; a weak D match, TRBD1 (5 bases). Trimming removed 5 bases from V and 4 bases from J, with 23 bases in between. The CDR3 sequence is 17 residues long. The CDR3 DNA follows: TGTGCCAGCAGTCCACATGGGGGGGGAGGTTTCGGCACTGAAGCTTTCTTT. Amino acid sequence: CASSPHGGGGFGTEAFF.

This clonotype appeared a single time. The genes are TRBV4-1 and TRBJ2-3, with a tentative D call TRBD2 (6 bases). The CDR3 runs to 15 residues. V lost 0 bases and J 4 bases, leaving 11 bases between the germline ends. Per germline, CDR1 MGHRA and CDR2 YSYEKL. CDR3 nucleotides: TGCGCCAGCAGCCAAGATCTGCGGGGACCAGATACGCAGTATTTT. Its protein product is CASSQDLRGPDTQYF.

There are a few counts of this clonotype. DNA for the CDR3: TGCAGTGCCAGCAAAGCGACAGGGACCAATGAGCAGTTCTTC. Residues: CSASKATGTNEQFF. This rearrangement joins TRBV20-1 to TRBJ2-1; TRBD1 aligns across 7 bases. Germline assignment: CDR1 DFQATT and CDR2 SNEGSKA (reference sequence). The CDR3 covers 14 residues. With V trimmed by 6 bases and J by 6 bases, 11 bases remained unmatched.

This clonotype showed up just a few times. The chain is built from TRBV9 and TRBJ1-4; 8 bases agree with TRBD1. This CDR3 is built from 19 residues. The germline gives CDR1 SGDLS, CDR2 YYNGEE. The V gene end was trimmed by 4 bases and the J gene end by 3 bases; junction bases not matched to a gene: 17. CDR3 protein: CASSPREGQATTSNEKLFF. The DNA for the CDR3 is TGTGCCAGCAGCCCCCGCGAGGGACAGGCGACGACCTCTAATGAAAAACTGTTTTTT.

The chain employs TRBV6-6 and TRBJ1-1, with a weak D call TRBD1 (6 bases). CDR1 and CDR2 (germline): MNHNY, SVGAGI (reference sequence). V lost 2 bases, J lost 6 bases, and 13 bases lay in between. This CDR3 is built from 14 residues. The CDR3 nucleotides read TGTGCCAGCAGTTACGCGGGGGGCGCCGCTGAAGCTTTCTTT. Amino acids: CASSYAGGAAEAFF.

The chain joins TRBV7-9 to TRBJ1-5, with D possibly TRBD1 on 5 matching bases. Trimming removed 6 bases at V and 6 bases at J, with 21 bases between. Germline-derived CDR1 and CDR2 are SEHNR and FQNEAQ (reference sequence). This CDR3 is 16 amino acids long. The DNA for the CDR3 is TGTGCCAGCAGTTGGGGCTCAGGGACCACGATTCAGCCCCAGCATTTT. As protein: CASSWGSGTTIQPQHF. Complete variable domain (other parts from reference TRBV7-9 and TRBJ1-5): DTGVSQNPRHKITKRGQNVTFRCDPISEHNRLYWYRQTLGQGPEFLTYFQNEAQLEKSRLLSDRFSAERPKGSFSTLEIQRTEQGDSAMYLCASSWGSGTTIQPQHFGDGTRLSIL.

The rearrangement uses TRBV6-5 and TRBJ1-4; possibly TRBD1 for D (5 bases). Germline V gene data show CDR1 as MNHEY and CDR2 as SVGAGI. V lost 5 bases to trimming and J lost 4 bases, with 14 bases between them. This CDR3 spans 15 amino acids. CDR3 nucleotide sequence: TGTGCCAGCAGTAATCCGGGACGGAATAATGAAAAACTGTTTTTT. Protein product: CASSNPGRNNEKLFF.

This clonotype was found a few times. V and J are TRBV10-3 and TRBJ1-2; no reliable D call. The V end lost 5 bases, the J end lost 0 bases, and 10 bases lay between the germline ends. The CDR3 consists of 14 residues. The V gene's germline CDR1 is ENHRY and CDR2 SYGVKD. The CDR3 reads CAISPGSANYGYTF. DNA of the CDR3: TGTGCCATCAGTCCCGGGAGCGCTAACTATGGCTACACCTTC.

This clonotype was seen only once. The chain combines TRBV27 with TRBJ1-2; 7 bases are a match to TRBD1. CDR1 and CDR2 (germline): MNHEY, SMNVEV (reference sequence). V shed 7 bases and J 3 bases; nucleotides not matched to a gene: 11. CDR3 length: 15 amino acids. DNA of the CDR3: TGTGCCAGCAACTCCACGACAGGGACGTACTATGGCTACACCTTC. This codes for CASNSTTGTYYGYTF.

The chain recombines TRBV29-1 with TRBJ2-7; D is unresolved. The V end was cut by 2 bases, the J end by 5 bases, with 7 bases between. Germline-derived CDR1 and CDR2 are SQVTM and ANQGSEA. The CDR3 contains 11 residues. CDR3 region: CSVEWGNEQYF. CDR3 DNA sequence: TGCAGCGTTGAATGGGGAAACGAGCAGTACTTC.

The CDR3 sequence is CASSLPGGVNTGELFF. In DNA, the CDR3 is TGTGCCAGCAGCCTCCCCGGGGGGGTAAACACCGGGGAGCTGTTTTTT. This rearrangement joins TRBV11-2 to TRBJ2-2; 8 nucleotides line up with TRBD2. Germline V CDR1 and CDR2: SGHAT, FQNNGV. Trimming cost V 5 bases and J 2 bases; bases outside gene matches: 7. CDR3 length: 16 residues.

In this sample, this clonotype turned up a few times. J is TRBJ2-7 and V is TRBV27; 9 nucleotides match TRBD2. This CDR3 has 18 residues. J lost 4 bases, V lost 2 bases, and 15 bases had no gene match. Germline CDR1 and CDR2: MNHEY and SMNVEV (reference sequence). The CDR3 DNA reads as TGTGCCAGCAGTTTACACGCGGCGGGGGGGATCCCAGAATACGAGCAGTACTTC. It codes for CASSLHAAGGIPEYEQYF.

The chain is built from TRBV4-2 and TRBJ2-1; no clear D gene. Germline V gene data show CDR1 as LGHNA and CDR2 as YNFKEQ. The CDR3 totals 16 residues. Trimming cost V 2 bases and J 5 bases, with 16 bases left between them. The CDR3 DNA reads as TGTGCCAGCAGCCAAAGCTCCCATTTAACTGACAATGAGCAGTTCTTC. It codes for CASSQSSHLTDNEQFF.

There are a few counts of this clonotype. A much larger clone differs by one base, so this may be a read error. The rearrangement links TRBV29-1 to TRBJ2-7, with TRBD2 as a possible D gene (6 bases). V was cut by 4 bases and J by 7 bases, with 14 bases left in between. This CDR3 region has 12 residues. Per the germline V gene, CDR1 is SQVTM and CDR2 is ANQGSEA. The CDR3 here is CSVGRGIHEQYF. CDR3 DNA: TGCAGCGTTGGGCGGGGTATCCATGAGCAGTACTTC.